The 17 T cell receptor beta chains reported below all come from one sample, sequenced in a study of blood T cell repertoires in COVID-19 (dated by TCRdb to between 2020 and 2021). The library came from the immunoSEQ multiplex PCR assay. In its TCRdb copy, this immuneACCESS table keeps in-frame sequences only and misses some clones. Where compared with another copy, unresolved V genes explain less than half of these, and the others have no known cause. Across this sample there are approximately 150,000 clones, with about 87% seen only once. The ten largest clonotypes hold 0.8% to 0.95% of the sample. The sample was peripheral blood. Receptors originate from a woman between 50 and 59 years old with acute or convalescent COVID-19.

The chain recombines TRBV7-8 with TRBJ2-2; a possible D gene is TRBD1 (6 bases). This CDR3 has 14 residues. Trimming removed 5 bases at V and 1 base at J, with 8 bases between. Germline V gene sequence: CDR1 SGHVS, CDR2 FQNEAQ. CDR3 loop: CASSIQGNTGELFF. For the CDR3, the DNA is TGTGCCAGCAGCATACAGGGGAACACCGGGGAGCTGTTTTTT.

The chain recombines TRBV12-5 with TRBJ2-7; the match to TRBD1 covers 9 bases. Germline V gene sequence: CDR1 LGHNT, CDR2 FRNRAP. The CDR3 loop spans 14 amino acids. V gave up 6 bases and J gave up 3 bases; unmatched junction bases: 6. The CDR3 DNA sequence: TGTGCTAGTGGGGGGGACAGGGAGTACTACGAGCAGTACTTC. It encodes CASGGDREYYEQYF.

The V and J genes are TRBV6-5 and TRBJ1-4; D not resolved. The V end was cut by 10 bases, the J end by 4 bases, with 13 bases between. From germline, CDR1 is MNHEY and CDR2 SVGAGI. The length of the CDR3 is 13 residues. The CDR3 loop reads CATPRRVNEKLFF. The DNA for the CDR3 is TGTGCCACCCCTAGACGGGTTAATGAAAAACTGTTTTTT.

V is TRBV5-1 and J is TRBJ1-2; D is uncertain. The CDR3 sequence is 12 residues long. The V end was cut by 5 bases, the J end by 4 bases, with 9 bases between. In germline, CDR1 is SGHRS, CDR2 YFSETQ. CDR3 bases: TGCGCCAGCAGTATGACATTCTATGGCTACACCTTC. It is translated as CASSMTFYGYTF.

This sequence joins TRBV19 and TRBJ1-3, with unresolved D. Deletions cut 10 bases from V and 3 bases from J, with 10 bases between. The CDR3 sequence is 12 residues long. Germline CDR1 LNHDA, CDR2 SQIVND (reference sequence). The CDR3 is CATGGGGNTIYF. In nucleotides, the CDR3 is TGTGCCACTGGAGGCGGTGGAAACACCATATATTTT.

V and J are TRBV7-2 and TRBJ2-3; D unclear. Trimming removed 5 bases from V and 2 bases from J, with 8 bases in between. Germline V gives CDR1 SGHTA, CDR2 FQGNSA. This CDR3 comprises 13 residues. CDR3 in DNA: TGTGCCAGCAGCCGTGCGGTCACAGATACGCAGTATTTT. Translating it yields CASSRAVTDTQYF.

V gene TRBV21-1 combines with J gene TRBJ1-2; TRBD1 is taken as the D call from the table, unchecked against the DNA. TRBV21-1 is classified as a pseudogene. This CDR3 comprises 12 residues. The CDR3: CASSNELGGYTF. CDR3 bases: TGTGCCAGCAGCAATGAGCTAGGGGGATACACCTTC.

This clone was detected once. This chain links TRBV5-6 with TRBJ1-4; 7 bases fit TRBD1. The CDR3 is 14 amino acids. Germline values: CDR1 SGHDT, CDR2 YYEEEE. The V and J ends lost 3 bases and 4 bases, in that order; junction bases with no gene match: 3. The CDR3 DNA reads TGTGCCAGCAGCTCTACAGGGGTTAATGAAAAACTGTTTTTT. It is translated as CASSSTGVNEKLFF.

The table lists this clone with a few counts. In DNA, the CDR3 is TGTGCCAGCAGTCAGGTTCAGCCCCAGCATTTT. It specifies CASSQVQPQHF. The chain uses TRBV6-5 and TRBJ1-5; no clear D gene. This CDR3 spans 11 amino acids. The V end lost 5 bases, the J end lost 6 bases, and 5 bases lay between the germline ends. Per germline, CDR1 MNHEY and CDR2 SVGAGI.

The genes are TRBV27 and TRBJ1-1; D uncertain. V shed 4 bases and J shed 3 bases, with 12 bases lying between them. The CDR3 runs 14 residues. Germline assignment: CDR1 MNHEY and CDR2 SMNVEV (reference sequence). The CDR3: CASSSQEPYTEAFF. CDR3 bases: TGTGCCAGCAGTTCGCAAGAGCCTTACACTGAAGCTTTCTTT.

This clone was recorded a few times. The V gene is TRBV6-1, the J gene TRBJ1-1; the D is unclear. This CDR3 contains 14 residues. The V gene lost 1 base and the J gene lost 7 bases, with 13 bases spanning the gap. Germline V gene lookup returns CDR1 MNHNS and CDR2 SASEGT. The CDR3 nucleotides read TGTGCCAGCAGTGAAGTTTTTAGTGCAGGTGAAGCTTTCTTT. Its protein product is CASSEVFSAGEAFF.

The chain employs TRBV6-5 and TRBJ1-1, with 10 bases that match TRBD1. V lost 6 bases and J lost 5; bases outside the gene matches: 6. CDR1 MNHEY and CDR2 SVGAGI come from the germline V gene. The CDR3 is made up of 14 amino acids. This CDR3 is CASRGGQGVTEAFF. The CDR3 DNA sequence: TGTGCCAGCAGAGGCGGACAGGGGGTGACTGAAGCTTTCTTT.

Comment on this clone: One end of the junction fails to match germline, which may point to a read error. In the same sample, other DNA sequences code for this CDR3. The chain is built from TRBV6-6 and TRBJ1-6, with D maybe TRBD1 (6 bases). In germline, CDR1 is MNHNY, CDR2 SVGAGI (reference sequence). The CDR3 totals 14 residues. The CDR3 reads CASNPADSNSPLHF. CDR3 sequence (DNA): TGTGCCAGCAATCCTGCGGACAGTAATTCACCTCTCCACTTT.

The chain carries TRBV13 and TRBJ2-3; TRBD2 matches 9 bases. The V gene end was trimmed by 3 bases and the J gene end by 2 bases; junction bases not matched to a gene: 3. The CDR3 is 15 residues long. The germline gives CDR1 PRHDT, CDR2 FYEKMQ (reference sequence). CDR3 residues: CASSFSGGATDTQYF. The CDR3 nucleotides read TGTGCCAGCAGCTTTAGCGGGGGAGCCACAGATACGCAGTATTTT.

The chain links TRBV24-1 to TRBJ1-5; D uncertain. This CDR3 has 15 residues. Trimming left V 4 bases short and J 0 bases short, with 9 bases between. Germline V lookup: CDR1 KGHDR, CDR2 SFDVKD. The CDR3 DNA is TGTGCCACCAGTGACCACAGATATAGCAATCAGCCCCAGCATTTT. It encodes CATSDHRYSNQPQHF.

The rearrangement uses TRBV7-9 and TRBJ2-5; tentatively, D is TRBD1 (6 bases). This CDR3 has 15 residues. Germline V CDR1 and CDR2: SEHNR, FQNEAQ (reference sequence). The V gene lost 3 bases and the J gene lost 0 bases, with 11 bases spanning the gap. The CDR3 DNA reads as TGTGCCAGCAGCTTTCCCGACAGGTACCAAGAGACCCAGTACTTC. This codes for CASSFPDRYQETQYF.

V gene TRBV10-3 combines with J gene TRBJ1-3; no clear D. Germline V gene data show CDR1 as ENHRY and CDR2 as SYGVKD. This CDR3 has 14 amino acids. With 3 bases removed from V and 0 bases from J, the gap between germline ends came to 6 bases. The CDR3: CAISDGYSGNTIYF. The DNA for the CDR3 is TGTGCCATCAGTGACGGTTACTCTGGAAACACCATATATTTT.